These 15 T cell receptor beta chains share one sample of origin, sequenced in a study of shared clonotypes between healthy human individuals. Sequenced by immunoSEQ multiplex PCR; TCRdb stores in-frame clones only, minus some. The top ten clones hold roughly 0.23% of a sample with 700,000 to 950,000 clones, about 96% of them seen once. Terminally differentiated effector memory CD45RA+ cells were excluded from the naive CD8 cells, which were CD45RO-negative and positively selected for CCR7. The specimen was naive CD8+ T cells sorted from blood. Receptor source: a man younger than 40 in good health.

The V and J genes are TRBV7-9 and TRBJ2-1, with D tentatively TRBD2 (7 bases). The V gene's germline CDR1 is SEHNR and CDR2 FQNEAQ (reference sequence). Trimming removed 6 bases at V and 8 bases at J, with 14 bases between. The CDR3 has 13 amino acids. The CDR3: CASRKWEGDEQFF. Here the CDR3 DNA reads TGTGCCAGCAGGAAGTGGGAGGGGGATGAGCAGTTCTTC. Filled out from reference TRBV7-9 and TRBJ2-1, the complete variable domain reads DTGVSQNPRHKITKRGQNVTFRCDPISEHNRLYWYRQTLGQGPEFLTYFQNEAQLEKSRLLSDRFSAERPKGSFSTLEIQRTEQGDSAMYLCASRKWEGDEQFFGPGTRLTVL.

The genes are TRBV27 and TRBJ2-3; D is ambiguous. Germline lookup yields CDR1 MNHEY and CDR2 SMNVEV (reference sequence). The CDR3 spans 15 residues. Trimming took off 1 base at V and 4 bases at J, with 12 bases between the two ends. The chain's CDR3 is CASSLWLKTSDTQYF. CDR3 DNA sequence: TGTGCCAGCAGTTTATGGCTCAAGACCTCAGATACGCAGTATTTT.

The CDR3 DNA sequence: TGCAGTGTGTTGGACACCGGGGAGCTGTTTTTT. Amino acid sequence: CSVLDTGELFF. The gene calls are TRBV20-1 and TRBJ2-2; unclear D gene. Germline V gene lookup returns CDR1 DFQATT and CDR2 SNEGSKA (reference sequence). This CDR3 has 11 residues. V was trimmed by 7 bases and J by 3 bases, leaving 6 bases between them.

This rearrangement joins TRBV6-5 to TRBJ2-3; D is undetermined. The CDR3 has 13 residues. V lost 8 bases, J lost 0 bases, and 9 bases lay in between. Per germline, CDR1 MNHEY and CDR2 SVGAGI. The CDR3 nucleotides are TGTGCCAGCGCGAGGATAAGCACAGATACGCAGTATTTT. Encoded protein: CASARISTDTQYF.

The CDR3 nucleotides are TGTGCCAGTAGTATTGTGTTTGGGGGCTACAATGAGCAGTTCTTC. It yields the protein CASSIVFGGYNEQFF. V usage is TRBV19 and J usage is TRBJ2-1; D may match TRBD1 or TRBD2 (5 bases each). Germline V gene data show CDR1 as LNHDA and CDR2 as SQIVND (reference sequence). The germline V and J ends were trimmed by 3 bases and 3 bases, with 12 bases remaining between them. The CDR3 has 15 amino acids.

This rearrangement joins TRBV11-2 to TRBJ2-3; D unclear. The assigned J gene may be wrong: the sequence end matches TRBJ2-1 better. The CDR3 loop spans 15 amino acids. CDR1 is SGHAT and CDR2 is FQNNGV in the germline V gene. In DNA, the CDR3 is TGTGCCAGCAGCTTAGGATCGGCCCCGGACCGTGAGCAGTTCTTC. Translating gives CASSLGSAPDREQFF.

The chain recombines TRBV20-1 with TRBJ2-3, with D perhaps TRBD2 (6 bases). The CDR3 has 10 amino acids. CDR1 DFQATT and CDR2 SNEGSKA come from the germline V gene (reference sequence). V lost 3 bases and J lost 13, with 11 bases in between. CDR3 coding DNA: TGCAGTGCTAGGCGGGAATCGGAGTATTTT. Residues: CSARRESEYF.

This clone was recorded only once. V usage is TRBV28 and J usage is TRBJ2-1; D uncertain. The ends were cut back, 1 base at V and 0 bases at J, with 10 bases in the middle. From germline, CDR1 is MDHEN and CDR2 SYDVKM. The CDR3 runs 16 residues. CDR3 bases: TGTGCCAGCAGTTTATCGGCCTTAAGCTCCTACAATGAGCAGTTCTTC. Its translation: CASSLSALSSYNEQFF. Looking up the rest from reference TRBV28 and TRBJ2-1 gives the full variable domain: DVKVTQSSRYLVKRTGEKVFLECVQDMDHENMFWYRQDPGLGLRLIYFSYDVKMKEKGDIPEGYSVSREKKERFSLILESASTNQTSMYLCASSLSALSSYNEQFFGPGTRLTVL.

The CDR3 sequence is CASNFGGYGSNEQFF. The CDR3 coding sequence is TGTGCCAGCAACTTCGGTGGGTACGGGTCCAATGAGCAGTTCTTC. The chain recombines TRBV9 with TRBJ2-1; no definite D call. V lost 6 bases, J lost 6 bases, and 19 bases lay in between. The CDR3 spans 15 residues. CDR1 is SGDLS and CDR2 is YYNGEE in the germline V gene.

As DNA, the CDR3 is TGTGCCAGCAGTGAACGAGCGGGGATGTACGAGCAGTACTTC. This codes for CASSERAGMYEQYF. This rearrangement joins TRBV6-1 to TRBJ2-7; 7 positions match TRBD2. V dropped 2 bases and J dropped 4; count of bases not matched to a gene: 5. CDR3 length: 14 amino acids. Germline V lookup: CDR1 MNHNS, CDR2 SASEGT.

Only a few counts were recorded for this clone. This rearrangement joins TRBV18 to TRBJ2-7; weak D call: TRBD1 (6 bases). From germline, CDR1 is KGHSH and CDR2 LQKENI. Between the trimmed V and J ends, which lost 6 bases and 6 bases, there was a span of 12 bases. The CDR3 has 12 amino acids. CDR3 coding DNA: TGTGCCAGCTCCCGTAGAGGGGGCGAGCAGTACTTC. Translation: CASSRRGGEQYF.

The CDR3 here is CASSQDLVAGLGLVDEQFF. The CDR3 DNA reads TGTGCCAGCAGCCAAGATCTCGTAGCGGGACTAGGCTTAGTCGATGAGCAGTTCTTC. The chain links TRBV14 to TRBJ2-1; 8 nucleotides line up with TRBD2. This CDR3 spans 19 amino acids. With V trimmed by 0 bases and J by 8 bases, 18 bases remained unmatched. The V gene's germline CDR1 is SGHDN and CDR2 FVKESK.

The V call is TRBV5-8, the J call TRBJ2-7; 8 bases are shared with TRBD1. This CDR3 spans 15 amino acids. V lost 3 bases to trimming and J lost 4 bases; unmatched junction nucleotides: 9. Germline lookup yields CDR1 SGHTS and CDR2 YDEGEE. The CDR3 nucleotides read TGTGCCAGCAGCTATTCTCGACAGGGGTTATACGAGCAGTACTTC. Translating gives CASSYSRQGLYEQYF.

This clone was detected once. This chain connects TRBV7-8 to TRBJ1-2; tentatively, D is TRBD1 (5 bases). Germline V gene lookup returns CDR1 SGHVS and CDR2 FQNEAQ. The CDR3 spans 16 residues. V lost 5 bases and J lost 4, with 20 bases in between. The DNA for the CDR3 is TGTGCCAGCAGCCCCCTGGACACGCTAATTTCCTATGGCTACACCTTC. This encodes CASSPLDTLISYGYTF.

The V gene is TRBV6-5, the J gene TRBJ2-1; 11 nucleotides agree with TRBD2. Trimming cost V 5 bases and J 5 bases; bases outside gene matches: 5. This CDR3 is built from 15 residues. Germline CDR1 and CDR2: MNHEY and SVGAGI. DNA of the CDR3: TGTGCCAGCAGTACCGGGACTAGCGGAAACAATGAGCAGTTCTTC. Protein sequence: CASSTGTSGNNEQFF.